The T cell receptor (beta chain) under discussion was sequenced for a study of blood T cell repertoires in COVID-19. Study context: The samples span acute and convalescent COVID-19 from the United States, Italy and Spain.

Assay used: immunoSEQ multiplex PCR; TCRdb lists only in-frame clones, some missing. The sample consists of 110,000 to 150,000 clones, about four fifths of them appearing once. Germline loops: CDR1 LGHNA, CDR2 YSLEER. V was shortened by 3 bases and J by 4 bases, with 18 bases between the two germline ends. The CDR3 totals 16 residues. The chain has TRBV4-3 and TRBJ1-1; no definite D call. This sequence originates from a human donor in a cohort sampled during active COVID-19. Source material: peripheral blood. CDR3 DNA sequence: TGCGCCAGCAGCCAGACATACTTGGTGGAAGTCACTGAAGCTTTCTTT. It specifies CASSQTYLVEVTEAFF.